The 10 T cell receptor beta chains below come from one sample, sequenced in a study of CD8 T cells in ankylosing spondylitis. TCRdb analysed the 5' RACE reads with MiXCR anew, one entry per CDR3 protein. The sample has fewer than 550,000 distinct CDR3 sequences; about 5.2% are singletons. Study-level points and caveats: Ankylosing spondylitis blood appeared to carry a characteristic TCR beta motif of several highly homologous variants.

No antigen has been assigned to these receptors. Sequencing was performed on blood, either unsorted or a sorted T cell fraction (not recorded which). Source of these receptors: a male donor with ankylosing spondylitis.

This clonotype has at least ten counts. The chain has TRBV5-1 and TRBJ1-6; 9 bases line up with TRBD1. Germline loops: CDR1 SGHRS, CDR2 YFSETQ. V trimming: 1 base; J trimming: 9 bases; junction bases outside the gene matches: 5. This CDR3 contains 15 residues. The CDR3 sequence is CASSLFGQGSSPLHF. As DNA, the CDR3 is TGCGCCAGCAGCTTGTTCGGACAGGGGTCTTCACCCCTCCACTTT.

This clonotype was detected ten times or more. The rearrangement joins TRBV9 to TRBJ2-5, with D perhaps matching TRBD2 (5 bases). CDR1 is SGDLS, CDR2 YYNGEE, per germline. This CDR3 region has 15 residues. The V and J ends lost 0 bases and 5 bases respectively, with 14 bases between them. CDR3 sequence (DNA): TGTGCCAGCAGCGTAGTAGTCGGACTGGGGGAGACCCAGTACTTC. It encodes CASSVVVGLGETQYF.

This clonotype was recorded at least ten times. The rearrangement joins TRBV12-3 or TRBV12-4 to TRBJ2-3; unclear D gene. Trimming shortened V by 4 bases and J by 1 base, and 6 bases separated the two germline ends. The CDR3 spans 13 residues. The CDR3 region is CASSYGRTDTQYF. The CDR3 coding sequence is TGTGCCAGCAGTTATGGGCGCACAGATACGCAGTATTTT.

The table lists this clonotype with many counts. CDR3 nucleotides: TGTGCCAGCAGCTTGGTCGAGGACATCCGGGTCGTGAACACTGAAGCTTTCTTT. As protein: CASSLVEDIRVVNTEAFF. The chain uses TRBV5-5 and TRBJ1-1; the D gene is possibly TRBD1 (5 bases). The V end was cut by 0 bases, the J end by 0 bases, with 18 bases between. Germline values: CDR1 SGHKS, CDR2 YYEKEE (reference sequence). The CDR3 has 18 amino acids.

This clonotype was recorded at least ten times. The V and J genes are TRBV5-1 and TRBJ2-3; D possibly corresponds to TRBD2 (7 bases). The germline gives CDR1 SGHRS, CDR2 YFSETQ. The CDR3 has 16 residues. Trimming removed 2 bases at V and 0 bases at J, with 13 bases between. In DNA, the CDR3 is TGCGCCAGCAGCTTCTGGGGGGGGGCGAGCACAGATACGCAGTATTTT. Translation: CASSFWGGASTDTQYF.

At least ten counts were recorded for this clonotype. This CDR3 is CASIGPQDREETQYF. CDR3 bases: TGTGCCAGCATTGGACCGCAGGACAGGGAAGAGACCCAGTACTTC. The chain joins TRBV25-1 to TRBJ2-5, with TRBD1 matching 8 bases. V was pared by 7 bases and J by 3 bases, with 10 bases of the junction left unmatched. The CDR3 has 15 residues. Germline CDR1 reads MGHDK; CDR2 reads SYGVNS.

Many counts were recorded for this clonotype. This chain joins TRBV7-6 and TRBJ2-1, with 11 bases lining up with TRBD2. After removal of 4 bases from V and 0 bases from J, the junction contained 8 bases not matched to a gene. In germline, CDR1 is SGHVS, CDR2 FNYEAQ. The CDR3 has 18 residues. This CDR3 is CASSSTGTSGLSYNEQFF. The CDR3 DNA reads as TGTGCCAGCAGCTCAACCGGGACTAGCGGTCTCTCCTACAATGAGCAGTTCTTC. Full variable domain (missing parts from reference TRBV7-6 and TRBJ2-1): GAGVSQSPRYKVTKRGQDVALRCDPISGHVSLYWYRQALGQGPEFLTYFNYEAQQDKSGLPNDRFSAERPEGSISTLTIQRTEQRDSAMYRCASSSTGTSGLSYNEQFFGPGTRLTVL.

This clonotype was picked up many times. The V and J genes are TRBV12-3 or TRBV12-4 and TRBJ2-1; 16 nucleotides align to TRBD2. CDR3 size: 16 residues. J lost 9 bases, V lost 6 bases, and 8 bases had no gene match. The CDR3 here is CASRGTSGRAFGEQFF. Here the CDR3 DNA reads TGTGCCAGCAGGGGGACTAGCGGGAGGGCCTTTGGTGAGCAGTTCTTC.

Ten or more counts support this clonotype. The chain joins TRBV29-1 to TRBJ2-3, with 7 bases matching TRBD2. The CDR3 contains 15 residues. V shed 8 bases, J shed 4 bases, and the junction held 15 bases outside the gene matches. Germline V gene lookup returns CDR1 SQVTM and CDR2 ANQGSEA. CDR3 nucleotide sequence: TGCAGCACCGATGGGGAGGGCTGGTTGGCAGATACGCAGTATTTT. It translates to CSTDGEGWLADTQYF.

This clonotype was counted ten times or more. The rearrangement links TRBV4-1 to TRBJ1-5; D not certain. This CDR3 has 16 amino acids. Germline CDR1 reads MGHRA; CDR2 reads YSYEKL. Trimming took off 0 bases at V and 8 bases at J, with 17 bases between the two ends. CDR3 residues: CASSQDQDMGRKPQHF. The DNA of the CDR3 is TGCGCCAGCAGCCAAGATCAAGATATGGGGAGGAAGCCCCAGCATTTT.